This T cell receptor (beta chain) stems from a study of shared clonotypes between healthy human individuals. This clone was observed a single time. Its antigen is as yet unknown. The CDR3 length is 16 residues. From germline, CDR1 is SGHTA and CDR2 FQGNSA. V was cut by 1 base and J by 1 base, with 12 bases left in between. Profiling relied on immunoSEQ multiplex PCR, and the TCRdb table lists in-frame clones only, not all of them. The table lists over a million clones, 75% to 80% of them singletons. Study-wide results and caveats: A handful of donors held about 5% of naive CD4 clonotypes in common.

This clonotype originated in a man younger than 35 in good health. Some clones in this sample may be carry-over from other donors' samples. This sequence joins TRBV7-2 and TRBJ2-3; D could derive from TRBD1 or TRBD2 (5 bases each). Sequencing was carried out using memory CD4+ T cells from PBMCs. The sample's subset: CD45RA-negative fraction. CDR3 sequence reads: CASSLERRDGTDTQYF. The CDR3 coding sequence is TGTGCCAGCAGCTTAGAGCGTAGGGACGGCACAGATACGCAGTATTTT.